The 16 T cell receptor beta chains reported below all come from one sample, sequenced in a study of vaccination and CD4 T cells after COVID-19. Cultured CD4+ T-cell DNA underwent Oncomine TCR Beta short-read sequencing. TCRdb redid the calling of the PCR reads with MiXCR, one entry per CDR3 protein. The profile covers 8,500 to 13,000 distinct CDR3 sequences, with 40% to 50% appearing a single time and over 25% taken by the ten largest. Stated treatment: roughly 10-day PBMC culture with coronavirus spike peptide pools or control peptides (ViraFEST assay). No antigen has been identified for these receptors. Sequenced: CD4+ T cells from blood, cultured in vitro. Receptors were obtained from a human donor who had recovered from COVID-19.

This rearrangement joins TRBV20-1 to TRBJ1-2, with D perhaps TRBD1 (6 bases). CDR1 DFQATT and CDR2 SNEGSKA come from the germline V gene (reference sequence). CDR3 length equals 13 residues. V was shortened by 6 bases and J by 3 bases, with 14 bases between the two germline ends. The CDR3 nucleotides are TGCAGTGCCCTCACGCAGGGGTACTATGGCTACACCTTC. This translates into CSALTQGYYGYTF.

This clonotype came up a few times. This chain uses TRBV20-1 with TRBJ1-2, with 11 bases lining up with TRBD1. The germline CDR1 and CDR2 sequences are DFQATT and SNEGSKA (reference sequence). Unmatched junction bases numbered 7, after V lost 6 bases and J lost 7 bases. CDR3 length: 13 residues. CDR3 region: CSAIGQGAFGYTF. The CDR3 region has the DNA TGCAGTGCCATCGGACAGGGGGCCTTTGGCTACACCTTC.

This chain connects TRBV12-3 or TRBV12-4 to TRBJ2-7; D gene ambiguous. This CDR3 comprises 11 residues. The V end was cut by 3 bases, the J end by 5 bases, with 5 bases between. The CDR3 spells CASSFGNEQYF. The CDR3 DNA follows: TGTGCCAGCAGTTTTGGCAACGAGCAGTACTTC.

V is TRBV7-2 and J is TRBJ2-3; D is unresolved. The CDR3 length is 15 residues. V lost 2 bases to trimming and J lost 4 bases, with 13 bases between them. The germline gives CDR1 SGHTA, CDR2 FQGNSA. The chain's CDR3 is CASSLNYYFADTQYF. The CDR3 DNA reads TGTGCCAGCAGCTTAAATTACTATTTTGCAGATACGCAGTATTTT.

The genes are TRBV4-3 and TRBJ1-3; D gene unclear. From germline, CDR1 is LGHNA and CDR2 YSLEER. The germline V and J ends were trimmed by 0 bases and 0 bases, with 12 bases remaining between them. The CDR3 extends over 17 amino acids. CDR3 DNA sequence: TGCGCCAGCAGCCAAGATCTACCCTCGAGCTCTGGAAACACCATATATTTT. Amino acids: CASSQDLPSSSGNTIYF.

The rearrangement joins TRBV7-8 to TRBJ2-7; D unclear. The CDR3 consists of 14 residues. V lost 6 bases and J 1 base, leaving 13 bases between the germline ends. Germline-derived CDR1 and CDR2 are SGHVS and FQNEAQ. The CDR3 here is CASRPIDGSYEQYF. The CDR3 coding sequence is TGTGCCAGCAGGCCGATAGACGGATCCTACGAGCAGTACTTC.

Only a few counts were recorded for this clonotype. V and J are TRBV5-4 and TRBJ2-5; possible D gene TRBD2, 6 bases. The germline V gene encodes CDR1 SGHNT and CDR2 YYREEE (reference sequence). The germline V and J ends were trimmed by 0 bases and 11 bases, with 11 bases remaining between them. This CDR3 contains 12 residues. In DNA form, the CDR3 reads TGTGCCAGCAGCTTGGGGGACTCGCCTCAGTACTTC. Translating gives CASSLGDSPQYF.

This clonotype showed up just a few times. CDR3 coding DNA: TGTGCCAGCAGTGACACAGGGTACGGGGATGAAAAACTGTTTTTT. It codes for CASSDTGYGDEKLFF. This chain joins TRBV6-1 and TRBJ1-4, with D possibly being TRBD1 (6 bases). With 3 bases removed from V and 6 bases from J, the gap between germline ends came to 14 bases. This CDR3 contains 15 residues. Germline assignment: CDR1 MNHNS and CDR2 SASEGT.

The chain joins TRBV12-3 or TRBV12-4 to TRBJ2-3, with 8 bases aligning to TRBD2. Unmatched junction bases numbered 8, after V lost 6 bases and J lost 3 bases. The CDR3 is 15 amino acids. The CDR3 DNA reads as TGTGCCAGCAGCCCCCTCGGGGGGGAGACAGATACGCAGTATTTT. It codes for CASSPLGGETDTQYF.

This clonotype was picked up a small number of times. The gene calls are TRBV19 and TRBJ2-2, with a possible D match to TRBD2 (6 bases). Germline lookup yields CDR1 LNHDA and CDR2 SQIVND (reference sequence). V was shortened by 4 bases and J by 7 bases, with 7 bases between the two germline ends. The CDR3 runs 12 residues. CDR3 protein: CASSKGGGELFF. As DNA, the CDR3 is TGTGCCAGTAGTAAGGGAGGCGGGGAGCTGTTTTTT.

In this sample, this clonotype turned up a few times. CDR3 amino acids: CASGSDRAVIDTQYF. In DNA form, the CDR3 reads TGTGCTAGTGGTTCGGACAGGGCAGTCATAGATACGCAGTATTTT. V gene TRBV12-5 combines with J gene TRBJ2-3; 8 positions agree with TRBD1. Germline assignment: CDR1 LGHNT and CDR2 FRNRAP. The CDR3 length is 15 residues. J gave up 5 bases and V 4 bases, and 8 bases lay outside the gene matches. Full variable domain (remainder filled in from reference TRBV12-5 and TRBJ2-3): DARVTQTPRHKVTEMGQEVTMRCQPILGHNTVFWYRQTMMQGLELLAYFRNRAPLDDSGMPKDRFSAEMPDATLATLKIQPSEPRDSAVYFCASGSDRAVIDTQYFGPGTRLTVL.

The chain has TRBV19 and TRBJ1-2; the D is unclear. V was trimmed by 4 bases and J by 0 bases, leaving 18 bases between them. The germline V gene encodes CDR1 LNHDA and CDR2 SQIVND (reference sequence). The CDR3 is made up of 17 amino acids. The CDR3 coding sequence is TGTGCCAGTAGTACGACCCGGGTCCTCGATACTAACTATGGCTACACCTTC. Translating it yields CASSTTRVLDTNYGYTF.

This clonotype was seen more than once but under ten times. Germline and junction disagree at one end, which may indicate a read error. The CDR3 coding sequence is TGTGCGAGCAGTTTCGGCTCGGGACTAGCGGGGGGGCTCGGTGAGACCCAGTACTTC. The encoded protein is CASSFGSGLAGGLGETQYF. The V call is TRBV2, the J call TRBJ2-5; 16 bases map to TRBD2. Per the germline V gene, CDR1 is SNHLY and CDR2 is FYNNEI. The CDR3 sequence is 19 residues long.

The table lists this clonotype with a few counts. This rearrangement joins TRBV20-1 to TRBJ1-5; D not certain. Germline-derived CDR1 and CDR2 are DFQATT and SNEGSKA (reference sequence). The ends were cut back, 4 bases at V and 3 bases at J, with 13 bases in the middle. This CDR3 contains 14 residues. The CDR3 bases are TGCAGTGCTAATATCTTGGGGTCCAATCAGCCCCAGCATTTT. Amino acids: CSANILGSNQPQHF.

The sample holds a few counts of this clonotype. The V and J genes are TRBV10-3 and TRBJ1-4, with D perhaps matching TRBD1 (5 bases). Trimming took off 3 bases at V and 0 bases at J, with 11 bases between the two ends. The CDR3 runs 16 residues. Germline V lookup: CDR1 ENHRY, CDR2 SYGVKD. The CDR3 DNA reads as TGTGCCATCAGTGATCGGGACCCCGCAACTAATGAAAAACTGTTTTTT. This encodes CAISDRDPATNEKLFF.

V and J are TRBV19 and TRBJ1-5; D is undetermined. Deletions cut 7 bases from V and 7 bases from J, with 14 bases between. There are 13 residues in the CDR3. Germline V gene lookup returns CDR1 LNHDA and CDR2 SQIVND (reference sequence). The CDR3, as DNA: TGTGCCAGTAAGGAGGCAGGAAAACAGCCCCAGCATTTT. This translates into CASKEAGKQPQHF.